This T cell receptor (beta chain) is drawn from a study of CD8 T cells in ankylosing spondylitis. Per germline, CDR1 SGHRS and CDR2 YFSETQ. V dropped 0 bases and J dropped 7; count of bases not matched to a gene: 10. This CDR3 is 16 amino acids long. This clonotype was detected only a few times. Scientists made TCR beta libraries using quantitative 5'-RACE with molecular barcodes. TCRdb reprocessed the 5' RACE reads via MiXCR and lists one record per CDR3 protein. The table lists roughly 130,000 distinct CDR3 sequences, about an eighth of them singletons. The receptor was isolated from a female donor with ankylosing spondylitis or in good health (not recorded which). Sequencing was done on a sample of blood, either unsorted or a sorted T cell fraction (not recorded which). V usage is TRBV5-1 and J usage is TRBJ2-1, with 7 bases identical to TRBD2. The CDR3 here is CASSLAASGPQNEQFF. The CDR3 DNA sequence: TGCGCCAGCAGCTTGGCGGCTAGCGGCCCCCAAAATGAGCAGTTCTTC. The variable domain in full, completed from reference TRBV5-1 and TRBJ2-1, reads KAGVTQTPRYLIKTRGQQVTLSCSPISGHRSVSWYQQTPGQGLQFLFEYFSETQRNKGNFPGRFSGRQFSNSRSEMNVSTLELGDSALYLCASSLAASGPQNEQFFGPGTRLTVL.